This entry describes one T cell receptor beta chain. This clone was observed a single time. This receptor's antigen is unknown. Within one base of it there is no much larger clone, and no base qualities were kept. The data stem from a study of blood T cell repertoires in COVID-19 (dated by TCRdb to the early 2020s). Broadly, across the study: The collaborator samples originated in the United States, Italy and Spain and spanned the acute and convalescent phases of COVID-19. Sample metadata almost always included a de-identified subject ID, COVID-19 status, age in years and sex. Samples were obtained from the ongoing ImmuneRACE study (first 160 participants) and from over 1,000 subjects provided by 6 global collaborators. The material from the prospective study consisted of cDNA or gDNA derived from T cells, B-cell-depleted T cells, or PBMCs. Subjects who had been exposed to COVID-19, were actively infected with it, or had recovered from it provided the deeply sampled blood TCRbeta repertoires that made up the dataset. The repertoires were made available in a free public database intended to serve as a resource for research on the immune response to SARS-CoV-2. HLA class I and class II types, where available, came from metadata supplied by the sample provider rather than from assay-based typing. Study-wide findings and limitations: Clinical and demographic metadata were provided uncurated, with the amount varying by source and participant.

The immunoSEQ Assay, a bias-controlled multiplex PCR, was used to amplify TCRbeta CDR3 regions from genomic DNA. The authors processed their data as follows. Nucleated cell counts per sample were estimated from amplification of reference gene primers within the assay. Sequence reads were collapsed and filtered to measure the absolute abundance of every unique TCRbeta CDR3 rearrangement. Productive Simpson clonality was computed per sample as the square root of Simpson's diversity index over productive rearrangements. The immuneACCESS repertoire file appears here via TCRdb, limited to in-frame rearrangements. These files lack a portion of the clones; in checked studies, under half of the deficit traces to unresolved V genes, and the cause of the others is not known. V and J calls and clone size are those listed in that table; D and trimming were worked out from the DNA. Recorded for this sample are 200,000 to 250,000 clones; approximately 86% of them occurred a single time. The top ten constitute under 9% of the sample.

Collaborating institutions collected whole blood in K2EDTA tubes following their own protocols. For TCRbeta analysis, collaborators shipped samples as frozen whole blood, isolated PBMCs, or DNA extracted from either of those sample types. The clonotype was recovered from a woman aged 70-85 years with active or convalescent COVID-19. The sample comprised peripheral blood.

The CDR3 corresponds to CASSLRGLANYGYTF. In nucleotide form, the sequence is TGTGCCAGCAGTTTACGGGGGTTAGCTAACTATGGCTACACCTTC. The sequence joins TRBV27 to TRBJ1-2; D gene: possibly TRBD1, on 5 matching bases. The CDR3 runs 15 amino acids, cysteine and phenylalanine included. Solely the CDR3 DNA is kept, with 45 bases framed from the first base. The V and J ends are trimmed by 2 bases and 0 bases, leaving 10 bases between them. CDR1 and CDR2 are read off the germline V gene (reference sequence) as MNHEY and SMNVEV.